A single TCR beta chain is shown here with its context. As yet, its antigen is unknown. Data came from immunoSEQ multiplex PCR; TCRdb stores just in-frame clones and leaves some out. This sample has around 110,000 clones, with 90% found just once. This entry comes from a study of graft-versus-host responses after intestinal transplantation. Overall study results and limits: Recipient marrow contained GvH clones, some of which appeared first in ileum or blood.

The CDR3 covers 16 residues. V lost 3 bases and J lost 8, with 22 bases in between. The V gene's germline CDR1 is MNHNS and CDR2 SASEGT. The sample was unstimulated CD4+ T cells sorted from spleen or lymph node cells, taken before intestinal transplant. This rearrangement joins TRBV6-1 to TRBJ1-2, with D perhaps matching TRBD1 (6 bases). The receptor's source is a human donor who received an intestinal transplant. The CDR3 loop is CASSEHIRGGYGGYTF. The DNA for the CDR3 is TGTGCCAGCAGTGAGCATATCCGGGGGGGCTATGGCGGCTACACCTTC.